What follows describes a single TCR beta chain. Its antigen is undetermined. The CDR3 contains 14 residues. Between the trimmed V and J ends, which lost 3 bases and 6 bases, there was a span of 12 bases. In TCRdb, the reads were re-called with MiXCR into one record per CDR3 protein. The data contain approximately 750,000 distinct CDR3 sequences, about a third of them singletons. This sample is drawn from a study of T cell repertoires in cytomegalovirus infection. Study-wide results and limits: Clonotype analysis showed dominance of the ex vivo response by HLA-C-restricted CMV-specific TCR beta clonotypes.

The clonotype was recovered from a human donor in good health (CMV status not recorded). Some clones in this sample may be carry-over from other donors' samples. The chain combines TRBV12-3 or TRBV12-4 with TRBJ2-1; possibly TRBD1 for D (5 bases). The specimen sequenced was PBMCs. The CDR3 DNA is TGTGCCAGCAGTTTGAGCAGGGTGTCCAATGAGCAGTTCTTC. Translated, it gives CASSLSRVSNEQFF.